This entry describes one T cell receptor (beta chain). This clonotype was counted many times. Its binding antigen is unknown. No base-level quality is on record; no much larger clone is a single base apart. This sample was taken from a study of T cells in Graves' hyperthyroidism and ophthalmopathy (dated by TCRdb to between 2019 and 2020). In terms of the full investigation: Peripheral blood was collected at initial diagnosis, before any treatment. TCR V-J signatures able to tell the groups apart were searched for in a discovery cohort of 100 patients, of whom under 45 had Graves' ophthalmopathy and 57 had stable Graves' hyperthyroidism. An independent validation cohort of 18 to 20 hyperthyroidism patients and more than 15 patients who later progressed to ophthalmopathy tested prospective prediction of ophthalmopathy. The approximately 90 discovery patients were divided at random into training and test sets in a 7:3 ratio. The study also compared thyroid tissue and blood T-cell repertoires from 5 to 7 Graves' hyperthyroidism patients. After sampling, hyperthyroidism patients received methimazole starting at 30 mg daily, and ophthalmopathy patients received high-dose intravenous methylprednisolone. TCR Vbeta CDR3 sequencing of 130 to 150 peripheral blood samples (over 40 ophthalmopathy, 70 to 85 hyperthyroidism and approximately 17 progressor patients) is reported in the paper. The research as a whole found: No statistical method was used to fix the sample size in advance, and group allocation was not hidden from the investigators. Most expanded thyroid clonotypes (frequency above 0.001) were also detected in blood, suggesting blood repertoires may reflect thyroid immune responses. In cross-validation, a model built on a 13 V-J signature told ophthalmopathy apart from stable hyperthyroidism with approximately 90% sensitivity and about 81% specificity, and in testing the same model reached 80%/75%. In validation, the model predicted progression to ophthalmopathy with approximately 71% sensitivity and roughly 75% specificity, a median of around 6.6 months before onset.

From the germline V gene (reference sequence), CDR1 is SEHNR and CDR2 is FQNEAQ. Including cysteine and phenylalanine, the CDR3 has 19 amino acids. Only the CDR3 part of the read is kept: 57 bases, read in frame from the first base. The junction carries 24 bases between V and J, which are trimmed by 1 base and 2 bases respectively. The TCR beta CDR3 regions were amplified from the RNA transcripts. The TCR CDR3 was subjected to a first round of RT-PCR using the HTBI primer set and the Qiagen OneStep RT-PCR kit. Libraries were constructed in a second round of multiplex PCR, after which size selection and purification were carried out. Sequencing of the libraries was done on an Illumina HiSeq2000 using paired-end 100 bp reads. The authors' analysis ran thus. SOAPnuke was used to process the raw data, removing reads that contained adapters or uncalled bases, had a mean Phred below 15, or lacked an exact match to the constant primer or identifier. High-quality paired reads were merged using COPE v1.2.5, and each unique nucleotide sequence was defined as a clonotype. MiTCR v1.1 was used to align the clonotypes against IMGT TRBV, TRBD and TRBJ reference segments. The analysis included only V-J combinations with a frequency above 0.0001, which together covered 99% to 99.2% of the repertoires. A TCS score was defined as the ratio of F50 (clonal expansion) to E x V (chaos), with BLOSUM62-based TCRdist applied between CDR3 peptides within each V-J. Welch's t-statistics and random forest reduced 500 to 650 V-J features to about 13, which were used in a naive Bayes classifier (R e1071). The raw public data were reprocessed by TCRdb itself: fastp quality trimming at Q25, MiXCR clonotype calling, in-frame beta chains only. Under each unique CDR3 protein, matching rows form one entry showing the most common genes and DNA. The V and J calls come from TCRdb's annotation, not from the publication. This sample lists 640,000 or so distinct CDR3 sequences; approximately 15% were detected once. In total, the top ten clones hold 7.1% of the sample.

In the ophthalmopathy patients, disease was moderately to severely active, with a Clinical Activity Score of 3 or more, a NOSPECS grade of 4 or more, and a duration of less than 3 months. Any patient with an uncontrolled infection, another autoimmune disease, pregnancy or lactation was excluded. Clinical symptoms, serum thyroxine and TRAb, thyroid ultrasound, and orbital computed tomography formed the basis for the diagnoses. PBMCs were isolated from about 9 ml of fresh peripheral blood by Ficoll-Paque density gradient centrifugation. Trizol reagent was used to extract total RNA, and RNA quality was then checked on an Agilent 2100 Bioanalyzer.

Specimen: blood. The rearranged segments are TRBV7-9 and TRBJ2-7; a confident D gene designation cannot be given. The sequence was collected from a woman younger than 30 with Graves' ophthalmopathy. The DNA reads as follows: TGTGCCAGCAGCTTAGGTCAAGGGCGACGTACGGCAACACCCTACGAGCAGTACTTC. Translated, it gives CASSLGQGRRTATPYEQYF.